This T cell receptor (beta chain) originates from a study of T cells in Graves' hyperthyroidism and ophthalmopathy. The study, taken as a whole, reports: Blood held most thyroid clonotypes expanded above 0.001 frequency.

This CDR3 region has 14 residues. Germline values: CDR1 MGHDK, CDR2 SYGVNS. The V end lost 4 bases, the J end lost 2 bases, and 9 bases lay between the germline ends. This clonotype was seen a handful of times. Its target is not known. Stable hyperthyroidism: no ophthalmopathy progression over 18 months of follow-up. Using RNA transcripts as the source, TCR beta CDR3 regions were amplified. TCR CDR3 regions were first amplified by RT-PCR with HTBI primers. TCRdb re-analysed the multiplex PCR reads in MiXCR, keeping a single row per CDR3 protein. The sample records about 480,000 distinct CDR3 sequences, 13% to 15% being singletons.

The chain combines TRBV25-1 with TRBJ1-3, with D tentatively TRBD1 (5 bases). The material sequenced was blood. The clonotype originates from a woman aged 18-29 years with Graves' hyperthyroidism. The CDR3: CASSAGSAGNTIYF. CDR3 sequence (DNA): TGTGCCAGCAGTGCAGGGAGCGCTGGAAACACCATATATTTT.